The 26 T cell receptor beta chains below all came from one sample that was sequenced in a study of PD-L1 blockade in urothelial cancer. Time point here: peripheral blood 6 weeks after treatment start. Some clones are missing from TCRdb's copy, which holds only in-frame ones; the method was immunoSEQ multiplex PCR. Counted here are 95,000 to 150,000 clones, 86% occurring once; the ten biggest clones make up about 2.4%. Sequenced material: PBMCs, taken around atezolizumab (anti-PD-L1) treatment. The receptor source for this set is a man aged 45-60 years with urothelial cancer.

The V gene is TRBV18, the J gene TRBJ1-5; perhaps TRBD1 as D (5 bases). The CDR3 is made up of 15 amino acids. The ends were cut back, 3 bases at V and 0 bases at J, with 9 bases in the middle. CDR1 and CDR2 from the germline V gene are KGHSH and LQKENI. The CDR3 sequence: CASSPTENSNQPQHF. CDR3 DNA sequence: TGTGCCAGCTCACCGACAGAAAATAGCAATCAGCCCCAGCATTTT.

The chain joins TRBV5-1 to TRBJ1-5; 9 nucleotides align to TRBD1. The V and J ends lost 3 bases and 4 bases, in that order; junction bases with no gene match: 2. Germline assignment: CDR1 SGHRS and CDR2 YFSETQ. The CDR3 is made up of 14 amino acids. The DNA for the CDR3 is TGCGCCAGCAGCTCCGGACAGGGGAATCAGCCCCAGCATTTT. This translates into CASSSGQGNQPQHF.

The genes are TRBV6-1 and TRBJ2-1; TRBD1 matches 7 bases. With 4 bases clipped from V and 7 bases from J, the junction kept 10 bases outside the gene matches. Germline V CDR1 and CDR2: MNHNS, SASEGT. This CDR3 comprises 15 residues. The CDR3 reads CASSAAHDRVNEQFF. For the CDR3, the DNA is TGTGCCAGCAGTGCAGCCCACGACAGGGTAAATGAGCAGTTCTTC.

The chain carries TRBV5-1 and TRBJ2-5; a possible D gene is TRBD1 (5 bases). Germline V gene lookup returns CDR1 SGHRS and CDR2 YFSETQ. The CDR3 spans 13 residues. Trimming pared 4 bases from V and 4 bases from J, leaving 11 bases between. In nucleotides, the CDR3 is TGCGCCAGCAGCGCCCAAGGGGCAGAGACCCAGTACTTC. It yields the protein CASSAQGAETQYF.

The rearrangement joins TRBV10-2 to TRBJ2-3; TRBD1 aligns across 7 bases. Germline-derived CDR1 and CDR2 are WSHSY and SAAADI. Losses at the gene ends were 6 bases for V and 3 bases for J; bases not matched to a gene: 9. This CDR3 region has 15 residues. CDR3 bases: TGCGCCAGCAGAGGGGACAGTGCATCTACAGATACGCAGTATTTT. Protein: CASRGDSASTDTQYF.

The J gene is TRBJ2-3, the V gene TRBV6-1; D is perhaps TRBD2 (6 bases). V lost 2 bases, J lost 4 bases, and 22 bases lay in between. The germline gives CDR1 MNHNS, CDR2 SASEGT. The CDR3 is 18 residues long. The chain's CDR3 is CASSETRLGAKGADTQYF. CDR3 DNA sequence: TGTGCCAGCAGTGAAACGAGACTAGGCGCGAAGGGCGCAGATACGCAGTATTTT.

Here the CDR3 DNA reads TGTGCCAGCAGCTTAATAGTACTCAAAAACACCGGGGAGCTGTTTTTT. Residues: CASSLIVLKNTGELFF. This sequence joins TRBV7-2 and TRBJ2-2; D uncertain. The CDR3 has 16 residues. Germline values: CDR1 SGHTA, CDR2 FQGNSA. Trimming removed 2 bases from V and 2 bases from J, with 12 bases in between.

V usage is TRBV27 and J usage is TRBJ2-3; D remains unclear. Trimming took off 5 bases at V and 4 bases at J, with 16 bases between the two ends. The CDR3 length is 15 residues. The germline V gene encodes CDR1 MNHEY and CDR2 SMNVEV (reference sequence). CDR3 bases: TGTGCCAGCAGTCCCCGCAGCCGCGGAGCAGATACGCAGTATTTT. This sequence encodes CASSPRSRGADTQYF.

J is TRBJ2-6 and V is TRBV5-8; D gene uncertain. V lost 3 bases to trimming and J lost 1 base, with 5 bases between them. The germline V gene encodes CDR1 SGHTS and CDR2 YDEGEE. The CDR3 covers 14 residues. CDR3 region: CASSSISGANVLTF. For the CDR3, the DNA is TGTGCCAGCAGCTCTATTTCTGGGGCCAACGTCCTGACTTTC.

This chain links TRBV28 with TRBJ2-7; D uncertain. Germline-derived CDR1 and CDR2 are MDHEN and SYDVKM. V was cut by 5 bases and J by 5 bases, with 16 bases left in between. This CDR3 has 14 amino acids. The CDR3: CASSITLFSDEQYF. The CDR3 DNA reads as TGTGCCAGCAGTATTACCCTCTTCTCGGACGAGCAGTACTTC.

The V and J genes are TRBV27 and TRBJ2-5; no clear D gene. V lost 4 bases to trimming and J lost 5 bases, with 20 bases between them. Germline CDR1 reads MNHEY; CDR2 reads SMNVEV (reference sequence). The CDR3 sequence is 16 residues long. CDR3 in DNA: TGTGCCAGCAGTTCGTGGCAGTCACCTGTCCGTGAGACCCAGTACTTC. Its translation: CASSSWQSPVRETQYF.

This rearrangement joins TRBV13 to TRBJ2-3, with TRBD2 as a possible D gene (5 bases). V dropped 5 bases and J dropped 3 bases, with 12 bases sitting between them. The CDR3 runs to 14 residues. Germline V gene lookup returns CDR1 PRHDT and CDR2 FYEKMQ (reference sequence). CDR3 sequence: CASSPRGPTDTQYF. CDR3 nucleotide sequence: TGTGCCAGCAGCCCCCGCGGGCCTACAGATACGCAGTATTTT.

The rearrangement links TRBV11-2 to TRBJ2-1, with 7 bases aligning to TRBD2. Looked up from germline, CDR1 is SGHAT and CDR2 is FQNNGV. Trimming at V came to 1 base and at J to 6 bases, leaving 6 bases not matched to a gene. The CDR3 extends over 15 amino acids. As DNA, the CDR3 is TGTGCCAGCAGCTTAGTACGGGAGCGGGGCAATGAGCAGTTCTTC. It yields the protein CASSLVRERGNEQFF.

The chain is built from TRBV18 and TRBJ1-4, with TRBD1 matching over 8 bases. J lost 2 bases, V lost 1 base, and 0 bases had no gene match. This CDR3 comprises 15 residues. Germline CDR1 reads KGHSH; CDR2 reads LQKENI. The CDR3 DNA is TGTGCCAGCTCACCACGGACAGGGACTAATGAAAAACTGTTTTTT. Its protein product is CASSPRTGTNEKLFF. Full variable domain (rest looked up from reference TRBV18 and TRBJ1-4): NAGVMQNPRHLVRRRGQEARLRCSPMKGHSHVYWYRQLPEEGLKFMVYLQKENIIDESGMPKERFSAEFPKEGPSILRIQQVVRGDSAAYFCASSPRTGTNEKLFFGSGTQLSVL.

The chain has TRBV6-5 and TRBJ1-2, with D possibly being TRBD1 (5 bases). Germline assignment: CDR1 MNHEY and CDR2 SVGAGI. This CDR3 contains 15 residues. Trimming took off 2 bases at V and 2 bases at J, with 12 bases between the two ends. This CDR3 is CASSYTFGGNYGYTF. The CDR3 bases are TGTGCCAGCAGTTACACTTTCGGGGGGAACTATGGCTACACCTTC.

The chain couples TRBV19 to TRBJ1-1; tentatively, D is TRBD1 (5 bases). The V gene lost 8 bases and the J gene lost 1 base, with 14 bases spanning the gap. This CDR3 region has 14 residues. Germline CDR1 reads LNHDA; CDR2 reads SQIVND (reference sequence). The CDR3 region has the DNA TGTGCCAGTCTCACTAACACAGGGAACACTGAAGCTTTCTTT. Protein product: CASLTNTGNTEAFF. Based on the CDR3 plus reference TRBV19 and TRBJ1-1, the full variable domain is DGGITQSPKYLFRKEGQNVTLSCEQNLNHDAMYWYRQDPGQGLRLIYYSQIVNDFQKGDIAEGYSVSREKKESFPLTVTSAQKNPTAFYLCASLTNTGNTEAFFGQGTRLTVV.

The chain combines TRBV5-6 with TRBJ2-3; unclear D gene. The V end lost 4 bases, the J end lost 2 bases, and 14 bases lay between the germline ends. Per germline, CDR1 SGHDT and CDR2 YYEEEE. The CDR3 extends over 15 amino acids. This CDR3 reads CASSPRLEATDTQYF. DNA of the CDR3: TGTGCCAGCAGCCCCCGACTCGAAGCCACAGATACGCAGTATTTT.

This clone has ten or more counts. This chain connects TRBV6-6 to TRBJ1-4; no definite D call. The germline CDR1 and CDR2 sequences are MNHNY and SVGAGI (reference sequence). CDR3 length: 14 residues. Trimming took 6 bases from V and 2 from J, leaving 10 bases between them. The chain's CDR3 is CASSPHDTNEKLFF. The CDR3 nucleotides read TGTGCCAGCAGCCCACATGATACTAATGAAAAACTGTTTTTT.

The CDR3 sequence: CASSIGTGGEQYF. CDR3 nucleotides: TGTGCCAGCAGTATTGGGACAGGGGGCGAGCAGTACTTC. The chain couples TRBV2 to TRBJ2-7; 11 nucleotides match TRBD1. J gave up 6 bases and V 5 bases, and 3 bases lay outside the gene matches. The germline CDR1 and CDR2 sequences are SNHLY and FYNNEI. The CDR3 runs to 13 residues.

The chain recombines TRBV5-4 with TRBJ1-4; D is possibly TRBD1 (6 bases). CDR1 and CDR2 (germline): SGHNT, YYREEE (reference sequence). The CDR3 spans 15 residues. V was trimmed by 4 bases and J by 11 bases, leaving 21 bases between them. The CDR3 coding sequence is TGTGCCAGCAGCCCGGAGACAGGATATCCGAGGAAACTGTTTTTT. Its protein is CASSPETGYPRKLFF.

The rearrangement joins TRBV30 to TRBJ1-6; TRBD1 matches 9 bases. Germline CDR1 and CDR2: GTSNPN and SVGIG (reference sequence). The CDR3 has 15 amino acids. The junction had 5 bases not matched to a gene; V was cut back by 4 bases and J by 4 bases. The CDR3 loop reads CAWMGQGTYNSPLHF. The CDR3 DNA is TGTGCCTGGATGGGACAGGGAACATATAATTCACCCCTCCACTTT.

This clone was counted a single time. The rearrangement uses TRBV7-3 and TRBJ2-2, with 12 bases aligning to TRBD2. The CDR3 extends over 15 amino acids. V shed 5 bases and J 5 bases; nucleotides not matched to a gene: 3. CDR1 SGHTA and CDR2 FQGTGA come from the germline V gene. The CDR3 protein is CASSRGTSGTGELFF. As DNA, the CDR3 is TGTGCCAGCAGCCGTGGGACTAGCGGGACCGGGGAGCTGTTTTTT.

The chain recombines TRBV7-2 with TRBJ2-7; 9 nucleotides align to TRBD1. The CDR3 has 15 residues. The V gene end was trimmed by 5 bases and the J gene end by 4 bases; junction bases not matched to a gene: 9. The germline V gene encodes CDR1 SGHTA and CDR2 FQGNSA. CDR3 nucleotide sequence: TGTGCCAGCAGCATACAGGGGGCGCTTTATTACGAGCAGTACTTC. This gives the protein CASSIQGALYYEQYF. Complete variable domain (other parts from reference TRBV7-2 and TRBJ2-7): GAGVSQSPSNKVTEKGKDVELRCDPISGHTALYWYRQSLGQGLEFLIYFQGNSAPDKSGLPSDRFSAERTGGSVSTLTIQRTQQEDSAVYLCASSIQGALYYEQYFGPGTRLTVT.

The chain couples TRBV5-1 to TRBJ2-5, with TRBD2 identical over 12 bases. The V gene's germline CDR1 is SGHRS and CDR2 YFSETQ. Unmatched junction bases numbered 5, after V lost 4 bases and J lost 1 base. The CDR3 spans 16 residues. CDR3 in DNA: TGCGCCAGCAGCACCTCACTAGCGGGAGGCCAAGAGACCCAGTACTTC. This gives the protein CASSTSLAGGQETQYF.

Details on this clone: One end of the junction varies from germline; a read error may be responsible. This chain joins TRBV6-1 and TRBJ2-5, with D hard to call. The CDR3 runs 10 residues. CDR1 and CDR2 from the germline V gene are MNHNS and SASEGT. The CDR3 protein is CASNEIALHF. In nucleotides, the CDR3 is TGTGCCAGCAACGAGATCGCCTTACACTTC.

The chain uses TRBV30 and TRBJ2-1; 10 bases line up with TRBD2. Germline loops: CDR1 GTSNPN, CDR2 SVGIG (reference sequence). The CDR3 runs 13 residues. V dropped 1 base and J dropped 12; count of bases not matched to a gene: 6. The CDR3 loop is CAWSGLAGVRQFF. In DNA form, the CDR3 reads TGTGCCTGGAGTGGGCTAGCGGGAGTACGGCAGTTCTTC.